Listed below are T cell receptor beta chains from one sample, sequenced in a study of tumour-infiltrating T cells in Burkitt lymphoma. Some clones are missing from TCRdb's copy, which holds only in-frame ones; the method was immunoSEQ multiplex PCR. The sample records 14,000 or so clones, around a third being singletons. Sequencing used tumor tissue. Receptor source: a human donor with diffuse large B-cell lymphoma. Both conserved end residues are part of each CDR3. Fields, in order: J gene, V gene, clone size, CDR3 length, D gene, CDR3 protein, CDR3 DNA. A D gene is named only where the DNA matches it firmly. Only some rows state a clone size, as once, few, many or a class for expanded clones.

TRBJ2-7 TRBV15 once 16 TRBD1 CATSNGLGTAPYEQYF TGTGCCACCAGCAATGGGTTGGGGACAGCTCCCTACGAGCAGTACTTC
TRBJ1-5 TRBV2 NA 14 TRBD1 CASTTGQGNQPQHF TGTGCCAGCACGACAGGACAGGGCAATCAGCCCCAGCATTTT
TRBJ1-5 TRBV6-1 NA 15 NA CASSEASYSNQPQHF TGTGCCAGCAGTGAAGCGAGTTATAGCAATCAGCCCCAGCATTTT
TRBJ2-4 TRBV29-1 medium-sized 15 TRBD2 CSVGTSGSERNIQYF TGCAGCGTCGGGACTAGCGGGAGTGAGAGAAACATTCAGTACTTC
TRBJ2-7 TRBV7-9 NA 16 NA CASSSSRQTSSYEQYF TGTGCCAGCAGCTCATCTCGACAGACGAGCTCCTACGAGCAGTACTTC
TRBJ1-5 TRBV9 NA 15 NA CASSPSGAAGQPQHF TGTGCCAGCAGCCCCTCCGGTGCGGCGGGTCAGCCCCAGCATTTT
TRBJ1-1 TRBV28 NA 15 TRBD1 CASSLASDRYTEAFF TGTGCCAGCAGTTTAGCCTCGGACAGGTACACTGAAGCTTTCTTT
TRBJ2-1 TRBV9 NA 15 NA CASSPWRGYYNEQFF TGTGCCAGCAGTCCTTGGCGGGGTTACTACAATGAGCAGTTCTTC
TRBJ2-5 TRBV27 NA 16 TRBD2 CASSSGTSGIKETQYF TGTGCCAGCAGTTCCGGGACTAGCGGCATAAAAGAGACCCAGTACTTC
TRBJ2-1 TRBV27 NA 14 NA CASSSALSYNEQFF TGTGCCAGCAGCTCGGCCCTTTCCTACAATGAGCAGTTCTTC
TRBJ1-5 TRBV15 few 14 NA CATSRDFGNQPQHF TGTGCCACCAGCAGAGATTTTGGTAATCAGCCCCAGCATTTT
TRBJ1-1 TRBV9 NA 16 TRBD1 CASSVARDRANTEAFF TGTGCCAGCAGCGTAGCTCGGGACAGGGCGAACACTGAAGCTTTCTTT
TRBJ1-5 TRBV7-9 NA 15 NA CASSLRGDSNQPQHF TGTGCCAGCAGCTTAAGGGGGGATAGCAATCAGCCCCAGCATTTT
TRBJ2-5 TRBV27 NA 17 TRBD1 CASSPSRTGGSQETQYF TGTGCCAGCAGTCCCTCACGGACAGGAGGCTCCCAAGAGACCCAGTACTTC
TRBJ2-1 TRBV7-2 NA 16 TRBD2 CASSLFVGGTYNEQFF TGTGCCAGCAGCTTATTTGTGGGAGGGACCTACAATGAGCAGTTCTTC
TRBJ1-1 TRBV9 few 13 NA CASSGGPTLEAFF TGTGCCAGCAGCGGCGGACCGACGCTTGAAGCTTTCTTT
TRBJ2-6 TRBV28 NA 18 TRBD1 CASSLIGQGRAGANVLTF TGTGCCAGCAGTTTAATTGGACAGGGAAGAGCTGGGGCCAACGTCCTGACTTTC
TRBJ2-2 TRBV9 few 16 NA CASSVDRQGIGGELFF TGTGCCAGCAGCGTAGATCGGCAGGGGATTGGCGGGGAGCTGTTTTTT
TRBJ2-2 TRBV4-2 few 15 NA CASSQDGERAGELFF TGTGCCAGCAGCCAAGACGGGGAACGGGCCGGGGAGCTGTTTTTT
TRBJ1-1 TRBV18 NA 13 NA CASSQGPNTEAFF TGTGCCAGCTCTCAGGGCCCTAACACTGAAGCTTTCTTT
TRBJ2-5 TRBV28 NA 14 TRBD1 CASSPRDREETQYF TGTGCCAGCAGTCCCCGGGACAGGGAAGAGACCCAGTACTTC
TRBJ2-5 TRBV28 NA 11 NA CASSSIETQYF TGTGCCAGCAGTTCCATAGAGACCCAGTACTTC
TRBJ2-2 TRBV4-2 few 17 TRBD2 CASSQPSGRSNTGELFF TGTGCCAGCAGCCAACCTAGCGGGAGGAGTAACACCGGGGAGCTGTTTTTT
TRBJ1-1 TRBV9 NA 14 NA CASSVVTHSAEAFF TGTGCCAGCAGCGTAGTCACGCATAGCGCTGAAGCTTTCTTT
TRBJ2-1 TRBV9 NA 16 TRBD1 CASSVARDRYDNEQFF TGTGCCAGCAGCGTCGCACGGGACAGGTACGACAATGAGCAGTTCTTC
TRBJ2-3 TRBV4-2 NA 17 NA CASSQDQVGKRTDTQYF TGTGCCAGCAGCCAAGATCAGGTGGGAAAACGCACAGATACGCAGTATTTT
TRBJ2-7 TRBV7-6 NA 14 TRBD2 CASSLLSSGYEQYF TGTGCCAGCAGCTTACTGTCTAGCGGCTACGAGCAGTACTTC
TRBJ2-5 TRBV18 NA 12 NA CASSPSRETQYF TGTGCCAGCTCGCCCTCCCGAGAGACCCAGTACTTC
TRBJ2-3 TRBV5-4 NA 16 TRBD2 CASSPASGMLSDTQYF TGTGCCAGCAGCCCGGCGAGCGGGATGTTGTCAGATACGCAGTATTTT
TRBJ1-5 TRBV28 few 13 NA CASSGLGNQPQHF TGTGCCAGCAGCGGACTGGGCAATCAGCCCCAGCATTTT
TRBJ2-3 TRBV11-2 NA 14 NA CASSLGLGTDTQYF TGTGCCAGCAGCTTAGGTCTAGGGACAGATACGCAGTATTTT
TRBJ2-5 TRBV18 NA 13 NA CASSPNAAETQYF TGTGCCAGCTCACCAAATGCCGCTGAGACCCAGTACTTC
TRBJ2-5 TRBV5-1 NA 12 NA CASSLDAETQYF TGCGCCAGCAGCTTGGACGCGGAGACCCAGTACTTC
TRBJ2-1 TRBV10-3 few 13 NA CAITPRGAGEQFF TGTGCCATCACCCCTCGAGGGGCAGGTGAGCAGTTCTTC
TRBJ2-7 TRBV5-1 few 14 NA CASRAPGPNYEQYF TGCGCCAGCAGAGCGCCGGGACCTAACTACGAGCAGTACTTC
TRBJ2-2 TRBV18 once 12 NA CASSPGTGELFF TGTGCCAGCTCACCAGGGACCGGGGAGCTGTTTTTT
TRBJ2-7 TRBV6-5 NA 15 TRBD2 CASTSSLAGVEEQYF TGTGCCAGCACCTCGTCTCTAGCGGGAGTTGAGGAGCAGTACTTC
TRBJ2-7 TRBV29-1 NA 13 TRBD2 CSARTSGSYEQYF TGCAGCGCCAGGACTAGCGGGAGCTACGAGCAGTACTTC
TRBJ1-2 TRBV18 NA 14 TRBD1 CASSPGQGDYGYTF TGTGCCAGCTCACCGGGACAGGGAGACTATGGCTACACCTTC